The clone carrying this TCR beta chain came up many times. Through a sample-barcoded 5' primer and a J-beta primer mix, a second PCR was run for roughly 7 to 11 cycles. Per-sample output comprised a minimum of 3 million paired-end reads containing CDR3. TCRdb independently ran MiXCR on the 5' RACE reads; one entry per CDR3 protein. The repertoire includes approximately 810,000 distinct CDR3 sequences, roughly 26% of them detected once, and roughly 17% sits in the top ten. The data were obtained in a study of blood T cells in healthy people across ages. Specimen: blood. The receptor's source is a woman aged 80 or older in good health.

CDR3 sequence (DNA): TGTGCCAGCAGTTTATACAGGAGAAACATTCAGTACTTC. Its translation is CASSLYRRNIQYF. V gene TRBV12-3 or TRBV12-4 combines with J gene TRBJ2-4, with D perhaps matching TRBD1 (5 bases). V was trimmed by 2 bases and J by 6 bases, leaving 8 bases between them. The CDR3 spans 13 residues.